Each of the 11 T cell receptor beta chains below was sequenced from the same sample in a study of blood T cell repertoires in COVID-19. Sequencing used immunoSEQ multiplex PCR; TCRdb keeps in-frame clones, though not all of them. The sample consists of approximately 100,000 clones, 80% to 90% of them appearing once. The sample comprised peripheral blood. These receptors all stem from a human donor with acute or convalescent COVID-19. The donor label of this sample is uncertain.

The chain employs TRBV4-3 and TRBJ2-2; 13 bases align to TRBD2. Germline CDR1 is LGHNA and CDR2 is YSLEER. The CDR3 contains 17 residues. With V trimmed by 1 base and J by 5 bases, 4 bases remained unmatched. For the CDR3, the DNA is TGCGCCAGCAGCCAAGGGACTAGCGGGAGTTGGACCGGGGAGCTGTTTTTT. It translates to CASSQGTSGSWTGELFF.

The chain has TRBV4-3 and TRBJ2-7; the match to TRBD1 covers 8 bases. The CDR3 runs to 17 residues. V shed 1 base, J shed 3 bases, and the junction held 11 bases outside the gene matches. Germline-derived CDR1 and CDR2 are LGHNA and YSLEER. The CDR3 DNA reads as TGCGCCAGCAGCCAAGCCCCGGCCGGACAGGGCCACTACGAGCAGTACTTC. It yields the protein CASSQAPAGQGHYEQYF.

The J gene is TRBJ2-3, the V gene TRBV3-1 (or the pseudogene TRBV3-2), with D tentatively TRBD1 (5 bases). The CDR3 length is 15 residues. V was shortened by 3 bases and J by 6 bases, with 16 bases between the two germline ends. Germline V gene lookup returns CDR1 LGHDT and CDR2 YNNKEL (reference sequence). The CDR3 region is CASSHLGQGKDTQYF. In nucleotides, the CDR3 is TGTGCCAGCAGCCACCTAGGACAAGGGAAGGATACGCAGTATTTT.

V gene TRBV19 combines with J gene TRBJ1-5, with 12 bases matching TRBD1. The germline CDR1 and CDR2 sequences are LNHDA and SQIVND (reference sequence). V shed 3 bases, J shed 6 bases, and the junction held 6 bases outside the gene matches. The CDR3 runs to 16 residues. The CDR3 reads CASSIWDRGPFQPQHF. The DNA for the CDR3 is TGTGCCAGTAGTATTTGGGACAGGGGGCCCTTTCAGCCCCAGCATTTT. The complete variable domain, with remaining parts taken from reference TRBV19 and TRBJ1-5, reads DGGITQSPKYLFRKEGQNVTLSCEQNLNHDAMYWYRQDPGQGLRLIYYSQIVNDFQKGDIAEGYSVSREKKESFPLTVTSAQKNPTAFYLCASSIWDRGPFQPQHFGDGTRLSIL.

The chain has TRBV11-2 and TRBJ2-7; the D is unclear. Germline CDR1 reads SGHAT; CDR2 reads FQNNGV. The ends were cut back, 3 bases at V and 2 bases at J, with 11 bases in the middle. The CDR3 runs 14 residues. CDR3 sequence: CASSFYSGPYEQYF. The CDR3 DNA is TGTGCCAGCAGCTTTTATTCAGGCCCCTACGAGCAGTACTTC.

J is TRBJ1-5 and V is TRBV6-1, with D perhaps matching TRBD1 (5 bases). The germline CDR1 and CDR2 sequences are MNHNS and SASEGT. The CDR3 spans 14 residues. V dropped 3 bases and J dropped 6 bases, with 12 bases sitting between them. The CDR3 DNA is TGTGCCAGCAGTGATGGGGGAGGAGGTCAGCCCCAGCATTTT. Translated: CASSDGGGGQPQHF.

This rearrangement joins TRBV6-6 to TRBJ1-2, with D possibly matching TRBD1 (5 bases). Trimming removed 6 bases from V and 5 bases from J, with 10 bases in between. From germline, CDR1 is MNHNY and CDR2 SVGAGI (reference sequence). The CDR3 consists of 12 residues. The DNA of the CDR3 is TGTGCCAGCAGCCCCGGGGGGTATGGCTACACCTTC. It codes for CASSPGGYGYTF.

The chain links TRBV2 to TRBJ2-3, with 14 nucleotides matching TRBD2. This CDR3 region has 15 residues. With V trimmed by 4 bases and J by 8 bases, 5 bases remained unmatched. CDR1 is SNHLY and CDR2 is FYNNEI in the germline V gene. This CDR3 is CASSGGLAGVGTQYF. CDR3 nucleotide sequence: TGTGCCAGCAGTGGGGGACTAGCGGGGGTCGGTACGCAGTATTTT.

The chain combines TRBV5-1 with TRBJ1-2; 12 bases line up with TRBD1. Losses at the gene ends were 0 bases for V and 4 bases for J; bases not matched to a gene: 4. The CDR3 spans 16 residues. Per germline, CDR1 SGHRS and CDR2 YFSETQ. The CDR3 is CASSLVGQGALYGYTF. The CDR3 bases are TGCGCCAGCAGCTTGGTGGGACAGGGGGCTCTCTATGGCTACACCTTC.

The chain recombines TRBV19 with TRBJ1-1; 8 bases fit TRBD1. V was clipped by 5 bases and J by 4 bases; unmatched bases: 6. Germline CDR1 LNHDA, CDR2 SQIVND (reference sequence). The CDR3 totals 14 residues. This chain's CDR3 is CASSADRVSTEAFF. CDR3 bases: TGTGCCAGTAGTGCGGACAGGGTGAGCACTGAAGCTTTCTTT.

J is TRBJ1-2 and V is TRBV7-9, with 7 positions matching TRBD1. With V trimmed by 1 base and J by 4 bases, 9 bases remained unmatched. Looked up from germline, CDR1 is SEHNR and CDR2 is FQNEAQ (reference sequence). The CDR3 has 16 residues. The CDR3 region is CASSLGTGGDSYGYTF. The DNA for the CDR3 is TGTGCCAGCAGCTTAGGGACAGGAGGGGATAGCTATGGCTACACCTTC.